Presented here are 9 T cell receptor beta chains from one specimen sequenced in a study of T-cell memory formation after mild COVID-19. Via MiXCR, TCRdb re-called the 5' RACE reads, giving one row per CDR3 protein. The sample consists of a few hundred thousand distinct CDR3 sequences, roughly a sixth of them appearing once. The specimen sequenced was PBMCs or a T cell subset sorted from them (not recorded which). The receptors shown here come from a man aged 18 to 30 who had mild COVID-19 (a few samples of this study predate the infection). Cell type and time point are not known.

The chain has TRBV2 and TRBJ2-5; 10 bases match TRBD1. V shed 5 bases, J shed 4 bases, and the junction held 4 bases outside the gene matches. Germline V CDR1 and CDR2: SNHLY, FYNNEI. The CDR3 is 14 residues long. The CDR3 DNA reads TGTGCCAGCAGTTCCGGGACAGGGGTAGAGACCCAGTACTTC. This codes for CASSSGTGVETQYF.

This clonotype showed up just a few times. CDR3 nucleotide sequence: TGTGCCAGCAGTTATGCCCCGGGCTACGAGCAGTACTTC. Protein: CASSYAPGYEQYF. This chain links TRBV6-5 with TRBJ2-7; no clear D. Germline V gene data show CDR1 as MNHEY and CDR2 as SVGAGI. There are 13 residues in the CDR3. The V end was cut by 3 bases, the J end by 3 bases, with 9 bases between.

This clonotype came up a few times. The genes are TRBV4-3 and TRBJ2-6; TRBD1 or TRBD2 may be the D gene (5 bases each). Germline CDR1 LGHNA, CDR2 YSLEER. The ends were cut back, 0 bases at V and 4 bases at J, with 10 bases in the middle. The CDR3 has 16 amino acids. In nucleotides, the CDR3 is TGCGCCAGCAGCCAAGACCCTGGGACCGGGGCCAACGTCCTGACTTTC. It is translated as CASSQDPGTGANVLTF.

This clonotype was found a few times. V usage is TRBV19 and J usage is TRBJ2-5, with 10 bases matching TRBD2. The CDR3 is 16 amino acids. CDR1 and CDR2 (germline): LNHDA, SQIVND (reference sequence). J was trimmed by 1 base and V by 2 bases; bases with no gene match: 4. The CDR3 bases are TGTGCCAGTAGTATAAGGGCTAGCGGGGGCCAAGAGACCCAGTACTTC. Its translation: CASSIRASGGQETQYF. Combining the CDR3 with reference TRBV19 and TRBJ2-5 gives the whole variable domain DGGITQSPKYLFRKEGQNVTLSCEQNLNHDAMYWYRQDPGQGLRLIYYSQIVNDFQKGDIAEGYSVSREKKESFPLTVTSAQKNPTAFYLCASSIRASGGQETQYFGPGTRLLVL.

CDR3 sequence (DNA): TGTGCCAGCAGCTTGGGACAGGCGGTCTACGAGCAGTACGTC. Translating gives CASSLGQAVYEQYV. The genes are TRBV5-6 and TRBJ2-7, with D possibly matching TRBD1 (6 bases). The CDR3 length is 14 residues. The germline gives CDR1 SGHDT, CDR2 YYEEEE. V was clipped by 0 bases and J by 3 bases, with 10 bases between them.

This clonotype was found a few times. The chain joins TRBV5-1 to TRBJ2-1, with a possible D match to TRBD1 (5 bases). CDR1 is SGHRS, CDR2 YFSETQ, per germline. V was trimmed by 3 bases and J by 0 bases, leaving 13 bases between them. CDR3 size: 16 residues. This CDR3 is CASSSTGVSSYNEQFF. The DNA of the CDR3 is TGCGCCAGCAGCTCAACAGGCGTAAGCTCCTACAATGAGCAGTTCTTC.

The V call is TRBV29-1, the J call TRBJ2-5; a weak D match, TRBD1 (6 bases). V shed 0 bases and J shed 4 bases, with 18 bases lying between them. This CDR3 spans 16 amino acids. Germline CDR1 reads SQVTM; CDR2 reads ANQGSEA. Here the CDR3 reads CSVEEGYRVGTETQYF. The CDR3 nucleotides are TGCAGCGTTGAAGAAGGATACAGGGTCGGGACAGAGACCCAGTACTTC.

This clonotype has more than one count but fewer than ten. The chain couples TRBV29-1 to TRBJ1-5; D ambiguous. CDR3 length: 12 residues. The V end was cut by 7 bases, the J end by 1 base, with 8 bases between. The germline CDR1 and CDR2 sequences are SQVTM and ANQGSEA. The CDR3 nucleotides are TGCAGCGCGCGGGCAAGCAATCAGCCCCAGCATTTT. It encodes CSARASNQPQHF.

The V gene is TRBV7-9, the J gene TRBJ2-1; 8 bases are shared with TRBD2. The CDR3 runs 13 residues. Per germline, CDR1 SEHNR and CDR2 FQNEAQ (reference sequence). Trimming at V came to 5 bases and at J to 8 bases, leaving 5 bases not matched to a gene. The DNA of the CDR3 is TGTGCCAGCAGCCTCGGGGGGGCTGATGAGCAGTTCTTC. The encoded protein is CASSLGGADEQFF.